A single TCR beta chain is shown here with its context. What it binds is unknown. One entry per CDR3 protein, called by TCRdb with MiXCR from the 5' RACE reads. The profile covers some 900,000 distinct CDR3 sequences, with more than 9% appearing a single time and roughly 1.5% taken by the ten largest. The CDR3 has 16 amino acids. Germline V CDR1 and CDR2: MNHEY, SMNVEV (reference sequence). V was trimmed by 5 bases and J by 4 bases, leaving 21 bases between them. The data derive from a study of identical twins. General study points: Monozygotic twins shared more out-of-frame TCR alpha than recombination models predicted.

These records were also assigned to another study, of yellow fever vaccine responses in identical twins.

Sequenced input: PBMCs. This sequence originates from a woman younger than 30 in good health. V and J are TRBV27 and TRBJ2-7, with D possibly TRBD2 on 6 matching bases. DNA for the CDR3: TGTGCCAGCAGTCCTATCCCCCCGGAGGGCCGGTACGAGCAGTACTTC. Protein sequence: CASSPIPPEGRYEQYF.